This T cell receptor beta chain originates from a study of cytomegalovirus exposure and HLA in healthy donors. Study in general: The roughly 130 validation repertoires, a later analysis reported, used the same platform as the 550 to 700 repertoires from the first cohort.

Overall study results and limits: First-cohort TCR clusters tended to co-occur in the roughly 130 validation repertoires, a later analysis found. There were 150 to 200 TCR beta chains listed as cytomegalovirus-associated.

The assay was immunoSEQ multiplex PCR, and TCRdb's table has in-frame clones only and misses some. The sample lists about 160,000 clones; about nine tenths were seen once. Separate from the roughly 670-subject first cohort, the roughly 120-subject validation cohort was the one that the donors belonged to. Concerning this clone: Its antigen is not known.

Germline V gene data show CDR1 as MNHEY and CDR2 as SMNVEV (reference sequence). The CDR3 contains 11 residues. Losses at the gene ends were 10 bases for V and 9 bases for J; bases not matched to a gene: 6. The source is a woman aged 18-29 years in good health and CMV-seropositive. The specimen sequenced was PBMCs. This chain links TRBV27 with TRBJ2-1; 7 bases fit TRBD2. In DNA, the CDR3 is TGTGCCACCAGACGGGAGGCTGAGCAGTTCTTC. It codes for CATRREAEQFF.